This is a list of T cell receptor beta chains from one sample in a study of shared clonotypes between healthy human individuals. The table came from immunoSEQ multiplex PCR; TCRdb's copy has only in-frame clones and leaves some out. Of around 370,000 clones listed, 96% were seen once; the top ten hold around 0.32%. Sequenced input: memory CD8+ T cells sorted from blood. The receptors were gathered from a man aged 25-45 years in good health. The CDR3 runs from the conserved cysteine through the conserved F or W. The order of the fields is D gene, V gene, clone size, J gene, CDR3 protein, CDR3 DNA. A D gene is named only where the DNA matches it firmly. The size entry is marked missing in some rows and otherwise reads once, few, many or a size class.

>-|TRBV30|-|TRBJ1-1
CAWSVGANTEAFF
TGTGCCTGGAGTGTGGGGGCGAACACTGAAGCTTTCTTT
>TRBD2|TRBV4-1|-|TRBJ2-2
CASSQVIRAGGTGELFF
TGCGCCAGCAGCCAAGTAATAAGGGCGGGAGGGACCGGGGAGCTGTTTTTT
>TRBD1|TRBV5-4|-|TRBJ2-7
CASSLAGTGVYEQYF
TGTGCCAGCAGCTTGGCGGGGACAGGGGTATACGAGCAGTACTTC
>-|TRBV2|-|TRBJ2-1
CASSEAGLRASYNEQFF
TGTGCCAGCAGTGAAGCGGGTCTCCGGGCCTCCTACAATGAGCAGTTCTTC
>TRBD2|TRBV10-2|-|TRBJ2-2
CASSGTSGSTGELFF
TGCGCCAGCAGTGGGACTAGCGGGAGCACCGGGGAGCTGTTTTTT
>TRBD2|TRBV19|once|TRBJ2-1
CASNPRTSGSLYEQFF
TGTGCCAGTAACCCTCGGACTAGCGGGAGTCTCTATGAGCAGTTCTTC
>-|TRBV5-3|-|TRBJ1-1
CARSFRTDTEAFF
TGTGCCAGAAGCTTTAGGACAGACACTGAAGCTTTCTTT
>-|TRBV9|once|TRBJ2-3
CASSVVGTDTQYF
TGTGCCAGCAGCGTAGTGGGCACAGATACGCAGTATTTT
>TRBD2|TRBV9|once|TRBJ2-7
CASSTSGGYEQYF
TGTGCCAGCAGCACTAGCGGGGGATACGAGCAGTACTTC
>-|TRBV10-3|-|TRBJ2-2
CAISESTYGELFF
TGTGCCATCAGTGAGTCGACTTACGGGGAGCTGTTTTTT
>-|TRBV5-1|-|TRBJ2-2
CASSLYGYQGSRSAGELFF
TGCGCCAGCAGCTTGTACGGCTATCAGGGGTCCAGGTCGGCCGGGGAGCTGTTTTTT
>TRBD2|TRBV10-3|-|TRBJ2-5
CAISVVSGLAGKETQYF
TGTGCCATCAGTGTTGTTTCGGGACTAGCGGGGAAAGAGACCCAGTACTTC
>-|TRBV25-1|-|TRBJ2-4
CASSGAENIQYF
TGTGCCAGCAGTGGAGCGGAAAACATTCAGTACTTC
>-|TRBV5-1|-|TRBJ2-2
CASSLNGRVPGELFF
TGCGCCAGCAGCTTGAACGGACGAGTTCCCGGGGAGCTGTTTTTT
>-|TRBV10-3|-|TRBJ2-7
CAIGLGLSSYEQYF
TGTGCCATCGGTTTGGGGCTGAGCTCCTACGAGCAGTACTTC
>-|TRBV15|-|TRBJ2-1
CATSRDWGSGYNEQFF
TGTGCCACCAGCAGAGATTGGGGTAGCGGCTACAATGAGCAGTTCTTC
>TRBD1|TRBV10-3|-|TRBJ2-7
CAISEGQGAYEQYF
TGTGCCATCAGTGAGGGACAGGGGGCCTACGAGCAGTACTTC